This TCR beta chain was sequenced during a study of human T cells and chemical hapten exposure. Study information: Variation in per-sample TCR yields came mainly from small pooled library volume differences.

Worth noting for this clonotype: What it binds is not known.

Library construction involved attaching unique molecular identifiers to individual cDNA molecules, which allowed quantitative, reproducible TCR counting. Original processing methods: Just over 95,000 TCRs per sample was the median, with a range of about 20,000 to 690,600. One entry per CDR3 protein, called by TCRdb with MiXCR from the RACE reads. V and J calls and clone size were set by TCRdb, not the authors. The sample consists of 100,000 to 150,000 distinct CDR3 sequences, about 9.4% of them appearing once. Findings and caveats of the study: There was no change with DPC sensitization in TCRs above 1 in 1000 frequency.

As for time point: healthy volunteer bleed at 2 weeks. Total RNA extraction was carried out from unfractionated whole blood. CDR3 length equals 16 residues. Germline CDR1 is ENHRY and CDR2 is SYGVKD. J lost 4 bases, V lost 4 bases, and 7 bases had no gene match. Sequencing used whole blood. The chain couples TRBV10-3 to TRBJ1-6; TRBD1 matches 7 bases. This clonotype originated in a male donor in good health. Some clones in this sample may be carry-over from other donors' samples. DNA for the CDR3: TGTGCCATCAGTGGGGACAGACGAAGTTATAATTCACCCCTCCACTTT. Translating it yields CAISGDRRSYNSPLHF.